This T cell receptor beta chain was sequenced in a study of blood T cell repertoires in COVID-19. Study context: Researchers got acute and convalescent COVID-19 samples from the United States, Italy and Spain. The cDNA or gDNA used as material had been derived from T cells, B-cell-depleted T cells, or PBMCs.

Germline CDR1 is SGHTA and CDR2 is FQGNSA. CDR3 length: 17 residues. Trimming removed 1 base from V and 2 bases from J; junction bases left unmatched: 10. Per the original methods: Quantification of nucleated cells was approximated via reference gene primer amplification. Libraries were prepared by immunoSEQ multiplex PCR; TCRdb keeps only in-frame clonotypes and omits some of them. That table furnishes V, J and clone size, whereas the DNA furnished D and trimming. The sample comprises about 100,000 clones, about 80% of which are singletons, and about 4.3% rests with the top ten. The source material was peripheral blood. J is TRBJ2-5 and V is TRBV7-2, with TRBD2 matching 7 bases. The receptor was derived from a man aged 65 to 79 with acute or convalescent COVID-19. As DNA, the CDR3 is TGTGCCAGCAGCTTAGGAGTCGGGACTACCATACAAGAGACCCAGTACTTC. This translates into CASSLGVGTTIQETQYF.